This T cell receptor (beta chain) was captured in a study of cytomegalovirus exposure and HLA in healthy donors. PCR involved 60 Vbeta and 13 Jbeta primers. Sequencing was performed with immunoSEQ multiplex PCR; in TCRdb, only in-frame clones are kept and a portion is missing. This sample yields some 200,000 clones, of which over 65% are seen a single time; 0.08% to 0.1% belongs to the top ten. Germline V gives CDR1 SNHLY, CDR2 FYNNEI. The CDR3 is made up of 15 amino acids. After removal of 5 bases from V and 3 bases from J, the junction contained 8 bases not matched to a gene. Material: PBMCs. The chain carries TRBV2 and TRBJ1-1; 8 bases align to TRBD1. This clonotype was sampled from a boy aged 2 to 10 in good health and CMV-seronegative. CDR3: CASSTRTGKDTEAFF. The CDR3 nucleotides read TGTGCCAGCAGTACCAGGACAGGGAAGGACACTGAAGCTTTCTTT.